The 20 T cell receptor beta chains presented below share a single source sample, sequenced in a study of blood T cell repertoires in COVID-19. Clones were read by immunoSEQ multiplex PCR, and TCRdb kept only the in-frame ones, dropping some. The profile shows over 90,000 clones, 70% to 90% of them singletons. The sample was peripheral blood. These receptors originate from a man in his fifties or sixties with active COVID-19.

The V and J genes are TRBV6-2 or TRBV6-3 and TRBJ1-2; unclear D gene. V lost 0 bases and J lost 4, with 12 bases in between. CDR1 and CDR2 (germline): MNHEY, SVGEGT. This CDR3 is built from 15 residues. CDR3 DNA sequence: TGTGCCAGCAGTTACTCGGGAGGTTGGTTCTATGGCTACACCTTC. Amino acids: CASSYSGGWFYGYTF.

The rearrangement joins TRBV18 to TRBJ2-5, with D unclear. The CDR3 contains 11 residues. V was cut by 2 bases and J by 5 bases, with 3 bases left in between. The germline V gene encodes CDR1 KGHSH and CDR2 LQKENI. CDR3 DNA sequence: TGTGCCAGCTCACCATCGGAGACCCAGTACTTC. Its protein product is CASSPSETQYF. The variable domain in full, with the rest retrieved from reference TRBV18 and TRBJ2-5, is NAGVMQNPRHLVRRRGQEARLRCSPMKGHSHVYWYRQLPEEGLKFMVYLQKENIIDESGMPKERFSAEFPKEGPSILRIQQVVRGDSAAYFCASSPSETQYFGPGTRLLVL.

The V call is TRBV6-5, the J call TRBJ1-6; D gene ambiguous. V was shortened by 2 bases and J by 8 bases, with 10 bases between the two germline ends. Germline CDR1 reads MNHEY; CDR2 reads SVGAGI. This CDR3 contains 14 residues. Here the CDR3 DNA reads TGTGCCAGCAGTTACGGAGATCCCTATTCACCCCTCCACTTT. This sequence encodes CASSYGDPYSPLHF.

The chain links TRBV11-2 to TRBJ2-7; D gene uncertain. Looked up from germline, CDR1 is SGHAT and CDR2 is FQNNGV. Trimming stripped 4 bases from V and 3 bases from J, with 10 bases between. The CDR3 totals 13 residues. The CDR3 reads CASSSPSDYEQYF. The CDR3 DNA follows: TGTGCCAGCAGCTCCCCAAGCGACTACGAGCAGTACTTC. The full variable domain, rest sourced from reference TRBV11-2 and TRBJ2-7, is EAGVAQSPRYKIIEKRQSVAFWCNPISGHATLYWYQQILGQGPKLLIQFQNNGVVDDSQLPKDRFSAERLKGVDSTLKIQPAKLEDSAVYLCASSSPSDYEQYFGPGTRLTVT.

This clone was picked up one time. V is TRBV19 and J is TRBJ2-1, with D tentatively TRBD2 (5 bases). In germline, CDR1 is LNHDA, CDR2 SQIVND (reference sequence). The CDR3 sequence is 14 residues long. Trimming removed 10 bases at V and 6 bases at J, with 19 bases between. CDR3 protein: CATFGSRGSNEQFF. The DNA of the CDR3 is TGTGCCACCTTTGGTAGCCGGGGATCCAATGAGCAGTTCTTC.

This chain connects TRBV7-2 to TRBJ2-3; 7 bases fit TRBD2. Germline CDR1 SGHTA, CDR2 FQGNSA. The length of the CDR3 is 14 residues. The ends lost 5 bases at V and 6 bases at J; junction bases unmatched: 8. CDR3 DNA sequence: TGTGCCAGCAGCCCGGGACTAAGTTCTGATACGCAGTATTTT. It encodes CASSPGLSSDTQYF.

This clone was detected only once. The chain has TRBV30 and TRBJ1-5, with D hard to call. CDR1 and CDR2 from the germline V gene are GTSNPN and SVGIG (reference sequence). Trimming pared 1 base from V and 0 bases from J, leaving 7 bases between. The CDR3 extends over 14 amino acids. The CDR3 sequence is CAWSEPSSNQPQHF. The CDR3 region has the DNA TGTGCCTGGAGTGAACCCAGTAGCAATCAGCCCCAGCATTTT.

This clone appeared a single time. This chain links TRBV7-9 with TRBJ2-5; 9 bases match TRBD2. CDR3 length: 16 amino acids. Germline CDR1 SEHNR, CDR2 FQNEAQ (reference sequence). The V and J ends lost 1 base and 2 bases, in that order; junction bases with no gene match: 5. The CDR3 here is CASSLGGAGGQETQYF. DNA of the CDR3: TGTGCCAGCAGCTTAGGAGGAGCGGGGGGACAAGAGACCCAGTACTTC.

The chain combines TRBV19 with TRBJ2-5; TRBD2 matches at 13 bases. The CDR3 has 13 amino acids. After removal of 8 bases from V and 8 bases from J, the junction contained 5 bases not matched to a gene. Germline CDR1 is LNHDA and CDR2 is SQIVND (reference sequence). Written as DNA, the CDR3 is TGTGCCAGTGGGACTAGCGGGGATGGAACCCAGTACTTC. Translated: CASGTSGDGTQYF.

This rearrangement joins TRBV15 to TRBJ1-2; no clear D gene. Germline V lookup: CDR1 LNHNV, CDR2 YYDKDF (reference sequence). The CDR3 spans 13 residues. V lost 0 bases, J lost 4 bases, and 6 bases lay in between. This chain's CDR3 is CATSRDMSYGYTF. CDR3 sequence (DNA): TGTGCCACCAGCAGAGATATGAGCTATGGCTACACCTTC.

This clone was counted a single time. The chain carries TRBV6-5 and TRBJ1-2; D might be TRBD1 (6 bases). Germline V CDR1 and CDR2: MNHEY, SVGAGI. The germline V and J ends were trimmed by 6 bases and 7 bases, with 21 bases remaining between them. The CDR3 loop spans 15 amino acids. This CDR3 is CASSPGTSESAGYTF. In DNA form, the CDR3 reads TGTGCCAGCAGCCCAGGGACATCCGAATCAGCTGGCTACACCTTC.

This rearrangement joins TRBV6-6 to TRBJ1-3; D not resolved. V was trimmed by 7 bases and J by 0 bases, leaving 16 bases between them. Germline-derived CDR1 and CDR2 are MNHNY and SVGAGI (reference sequence). This CDR3 has 16 amino acids. Here the CDR3 DNA reads TGTGCCAGCAACCCGGGGAGCCTCTCCTCTGGAAACACCATATATTTT. It encodes CASNPGSLSSGNTIYF.

On this clone: The junction does not match germline at one end; this may be a read error. J is TRBJ2-4 and V is TRBV5-6; 7 bases agree with TRBD1. CDR1 and CDR2 from the germline V gene are SGHDT and YYEEEE. The CDR3 extends over 11 amino acids. For the CDR3, the DNA is TGTGCCAGCAGCTTCCAGGGGGTATGGGTTTTC. Translating gives CASSFQGVWVF.

The V gene is TRBV7-2, the J gene TRBJ1-2; the D is unclear. The CDR3 extends over 14 amino acids. CDR1 SGHTA and CDR2 FQGNSA come from the germline V gene. V was pared by 5 bases and J by 0 bases, with 10 bases between. The CDR3 region is CASSPQVSNYGYTF. The DNA for the CDR3 is TGTGCCAGCAGCCCACAAGTTTCTAACTATGGCTACACCTTC.

This chain uses TRBV2 with TRBJ1-2; weak D call: TRBD1 (5 bases). The germline V gene has CDR1 SNHLY and CDR2 FYNNEI. Trimming stripped 10 bases from V and 4 bases from J, with 13 bases between. There are 12 residues in the CDR3. CDR3 sequence: CATPGGSYGYTF. The CDR3 nucleotides are TGTGCCACCCCGGGGGGGAGCTATGGCTACACCTTC.

The chain links TRBV27 to TRBJ1-4; D is possibly TRBD1 (6 bases). Trimming pared 5 bases from V and 2 bases from J, leaving 18 bases between. CDR3 length: 17 amino acids. Germline CDR1 is MNHEY and CDR2 is SMNVEV (reference sequence). The CDR3 sequence: CASSPRAGGRTNEKLFF. CDR3 sequence (DNA): TGTGCCAGCAGTCCGCGGGCGGGGGGCCGGACTAATGAAAAACTGTTTTTT.

The genes are TRBV3-1 (or the pseudogene TRBV3-2) and TRBJ2-7; maybe TRBD1 (5 bases). The germline gives CDR1 LGHDT, CDR2 YNNKEL (reference sequence). The length of the CDR3 is 12 residues. V was shortened by 3 bases and J by 6 bases, with 9 bases between the two germline ends. The CDR3 DNA reads TGTGCCAGCAGCCACAGGGTCAGCGAGCAGTACTTC. Translation: CASSHRVSEQYF.

This chain uses TRBV6-2 or TRBV6-3 with TRBJ2-3; D ambiguous. CDR1 and CDR2 from the germline V gene are MNHEY and SVGEGT. The V and J ends lost 6 bases and 2 bases respectively, with 15 bases between them. The CDR3 contains 15 residues. In nucleotides, the CDR3 is TGTGCCAGCAGACCTACCCTTGGAGCCACAGATACGCAGTATTTT. Protein: CASRPTLGATDTQYF.

This sequence joins TRBV6-5 and TRBJ1-3, with D maybe TRBD1 (5 bases). There are 15 residues in the CDR3. V lost 4 bases, J lost 0 bases, and 10 bases lay in between. Germline V gene sequence: CDR1 MNHEY, CDR2 SVGAGI. CDR3 sequence: CASSSTGSSGNTIYF. CDR3 in DNA: TGTGCCAGCAGTTCAACAGGCTCCTCTGGAAACACCATATATTTT.

The genes are TRBV30 and TRBJ1-2, with D tentatively TRBD1 (6 bases). The CDR3 totals 13 residues. Looked up from germline, CDR1 is GTSNPN and CDR2 is SVGIG (reference sequence). The ends were cut back, 5 bases at V and 7 bases at J, with 17 bases in the middle. The CDR3 DNA reads TGTGCCTGGGACGTACAGGGCCGCGGTGGCTACACCTTC. It translates to CAWDVQGRGGYTF.